These T cell receptor beta chains were read from a single sample in a study of spatial heterogeneity in lung cancer. TCRdb passed the 5' RACE reads through MiXCR, listing each CDR3 protein once. Of 40,000 to 45,000 distinct CDR3 sequences in the sample, approximately 15% were seen once. The source material was PBMCs, sampled at surgery. These receptors all stem from a male donor with early-stage non-small cell lung cancer. The CDR3 runs from the conserved cysteine through the conserved F or W. D genes are given only for firm matches. A row's size may be missing; if present it is once, few, many or a size class.

J gene: TRBJ2-1; clone size: few; D gene: .; V gene: TRBV28; CDR3 protein: CASSGRVGSYNEQFF; CDR3 DNA: TGTGCCAGCAGTGGTAGGGTAGGGTCCTACAATGAGCAGTTCTTC
J gene: TRBJ2-7; clone size: few; D gene: .; V gene: TRBV7-2; CDR3 protein: CASSQGYPYEQYF; CDR3 DNA: TGTGCCAGCAGCCAAGGGTACCCGTACGAGCAGTACTTC
J gene: TRBJ2-7; clone size: .; D gene: TRBD1; V gene: TRBV27; CDR3 protein: CASSNTGGKYDQYF; CDR3 DNA: TGTGCCAGCAGTAATACAGGGGGGAAGTACGATCAGTACTTC
J gene: TRBJ1-4; clone size: .; D gene: .; V gene: TRBV7-9; CDR3 protein: CASSVRVANEKLFF; CDR3 DNA: TGTGCCAGCAGCGTTAGGGTCGCTAATGAAAAACTGTTTTTT
J gene: TRBJ1-1; clone size: many; D gene: .; V gene: TRBV20-1; CDR3 protein: CSAIGTANTEAFF; CDR3 DNA: TGCAGTGCTATTGGGACGGCGAACACTGAAGCTTTCTTT
J gene: TRBJ2-2; clone size: .; D gene: .; V gene: TRBV7-9; CDR3 protein: CASSSSTGELFF; CDR3 DNA: TGTGCCAGCAGTTCATCGACCGGGGAGCTGTTTTTT
J gene: TRBJ1-1; clone size: few; D gene: TRBD1; V gene: TRBV29-1; CDR3 protein: CSVAGGVNTEAFF; CDR3 DNA: TGCAGCGTTGCAGGGGGTGTGAACACTGAAGCTTTCTTT
J gene: TRBJ1-1; clone size: many; D gene: .; V gene: TRBV29-1; CDR3 protein: CSAGGGGDTEAFF; CDR3 DNA: TGCAGCGCTGGCGGGGGAGGGGACACTGAAGCTTTCTTT
J gene: TRBJ2-1; clone size: many; D gene: .; V gene: TRBV4-1; CDR3 protein: CASSQAGGLNNEQFF; CDR3 DNA: TGCGCCAGCAGCCAAGCCGGGGGACTCAACAATGAGCAGTTCTTC
J gene: TRBJ2-2; clone size: many; D gene: .; V gene: TRBV7-9; CDR3 protein: CASSFSSASNTGELFF; CDR3 DNA: TGTGCCAGCAGCTTTTCTAGCGCCTCGAACACCGGGGAGCTGTTTTTT
J gene: TRBJ2-2; clone size: many; D gene: TRBD2; V gene: TRBV9; CDR3 protein: CASSVAGGYNTGELFF; CDR3 DNA: TGTGCCAGCAGCGTAGCGGGGGGTTACAACACCGGGGAGCTGTTTTTT
J gene: TRBJ2-3; clone size: many; D gene: TRBD1; V gene: TRBV20-1; CDR3 protein: CSATGQGAGVDTQYF; CDR3 DNA: TGCAGTGCTACAGGACAGGGGGCCGGGGTAGATACGCAGTATTTT
J gene: TRBJ1-5; clone size: .; D gene: .; V gene: TRBV10-3; CDR3 protein: CAISENGSNQPQHF; CDR3 DNA: TGTGCCATCAGTGAGAACGGAAGCAATCAGCCCCAGCATTTT
J gene: TRBJ2-5; clone size: .; D gene: .; V gene: TRBV20-1; CDR3 protein: CSAGNIRRETQYF; CDR3 DNA: TGCAGTGCTGGAAATATACGAAGAGAGACCCAGTACTTC
J gene: TRBJ1-2; clone size: few; D gene: .; V gene: TRBV18; CDR3 protein: CASSPSRTDYGYTF; CDR3 DNA: TGTGCCAGCTCACCGTCGCGGACAGACTATGGCTACACCTTC
J gene: TRBJ2-7; clone size: .; D gene: .; V gene: TRBV7-3; CDR3 protein: CASSPVAASSYEQYF; CDR3 DNA: TGTGCCAGCAGCCCCGTAGCGGCCAGCTCCTACGAGCAGTACTTC
J gene: TRBJ1-6; clone size: .; D gene: .; V gene: TRBV28; CDR3 protein: CASSLGTFLSPLHF; CDR3 DNA: TGTGCCAGCAGTTTAGGGACATTTCTTTCACCCCTCCACTTT
J gene: TRBJ1-6; clone size: .; D gene: .; V gene: TRBV6-2/TRBV6-3; CDR3 protein: CASSYSTGSPLHF; CDR3 DNA: TGTGCCAGCAGTTACTCGACGGGTTCACCCCTCCACTTT
J gene: TRBJ2-1; clone size: many; D gene: .; V gene: TRBV7-2; CDR3 protein: CASSLQGYNEQFF; CDR3 DNA: TGTGCCAGCAGCTTACAGGGCTACAATGAGCAGTTCTTC
J gene: TRBJ2-3; clone size: few; D gene: .; V gene: TRBV9; CDR3 protein: CASSPRTKYTQYF; CDR3 DNA: TGTGCCAGCAGCCCCAGGACTAAGTATACGCAGTATTTT
J gene: TRBJ1-5; clone size: many; D gene: .; V gene: TRBV2; CDR3 protein: CASSLARENQPQHF; CDR3 DNA: TGTGCCAGCAGTTTGGCCAGGGAAAATCAGCCCCAGCATTTT
J gene: TRBJ2-2; clone size: few; D gene: .; V gene: TRBV29-1; CDR3 protein: CSVAGTQGRTGELFF; CDR3 DNA: TGCAGCGTTGCGGGCACCCAGGGGAGAACCGGGGAGCTGTTTTTT
J gene: TRBJ2-1; clone size: .; D gene: TRBD1; V gene: TRBV7-9; CDR3 protein: CASLQGSFGNNEQFF; CDR3 DNA: TGTGCCAGCTTACAGGGGTCATTCGGGAATAATGAGCAGTTCTTC
J gene: TRBJ2-3; clone size: .; D gene: .; V gene: TRBV29-1; CDR3 protein: CSVDRDGRDTQYF; CDR3 DNA: TGCAGCGTTGATAGGGACGGGAGAGATACGCAGTATTTT
J gene: TRBJ2-2; clone size: few; D gene: .; V gene: TRBV4-2; CDR3 protein: CASSQGSGLNTGELFF; CDR3 DNA: TGTGCCAGCAGCCAGGGTAGCGGTCTGAACACCGGGGAGCTGTTTTTT